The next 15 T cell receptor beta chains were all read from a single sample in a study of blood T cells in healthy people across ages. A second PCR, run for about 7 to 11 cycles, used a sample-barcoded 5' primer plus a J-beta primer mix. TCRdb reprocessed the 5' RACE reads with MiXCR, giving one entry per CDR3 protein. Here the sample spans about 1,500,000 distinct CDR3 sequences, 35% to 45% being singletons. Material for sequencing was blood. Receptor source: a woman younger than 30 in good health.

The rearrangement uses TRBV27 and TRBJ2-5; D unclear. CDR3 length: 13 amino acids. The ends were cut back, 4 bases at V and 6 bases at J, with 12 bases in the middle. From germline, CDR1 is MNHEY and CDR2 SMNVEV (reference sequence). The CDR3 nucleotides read TGTGCCAGCAGTTCCTGGGTTGTGAAGACCCAGTACTTC. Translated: CASSSWVVKTQYF.

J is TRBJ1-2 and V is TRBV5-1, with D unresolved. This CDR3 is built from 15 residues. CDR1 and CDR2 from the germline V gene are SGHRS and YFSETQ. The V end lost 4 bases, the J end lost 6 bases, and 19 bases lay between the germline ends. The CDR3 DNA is TGCGCCAGCAGCCCGGATGGGAGGAGCCGGGATGGCTACACCTTC. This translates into CASSPDGRSRDGYTF.

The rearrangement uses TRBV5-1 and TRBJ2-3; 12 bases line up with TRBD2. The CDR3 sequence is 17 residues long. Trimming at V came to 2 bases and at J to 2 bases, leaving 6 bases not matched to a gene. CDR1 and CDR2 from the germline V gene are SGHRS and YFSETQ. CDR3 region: CASSLQTSGGVTDTQYF. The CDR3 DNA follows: TGCGCCAGCAGCTTACAGACTAGCGGGGGAGTCACAGATACGCAGTATTTT.

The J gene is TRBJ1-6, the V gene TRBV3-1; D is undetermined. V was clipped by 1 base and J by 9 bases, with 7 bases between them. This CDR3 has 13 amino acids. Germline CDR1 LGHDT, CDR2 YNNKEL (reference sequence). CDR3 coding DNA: TGTGCCAGCAGCCAAGTTAGTGGTTCACCCCTCCACTTT. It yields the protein CASSQVSGSPLHF.

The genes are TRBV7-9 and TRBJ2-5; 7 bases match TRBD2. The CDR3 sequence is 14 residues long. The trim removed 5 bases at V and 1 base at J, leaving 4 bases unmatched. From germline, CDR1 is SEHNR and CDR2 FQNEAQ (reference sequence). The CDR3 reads CASSPRGVQETQYF. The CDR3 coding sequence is TGTGCCAGCAGCCCCCGGGGGGTCCAAGAGACCCAGTACTTC.

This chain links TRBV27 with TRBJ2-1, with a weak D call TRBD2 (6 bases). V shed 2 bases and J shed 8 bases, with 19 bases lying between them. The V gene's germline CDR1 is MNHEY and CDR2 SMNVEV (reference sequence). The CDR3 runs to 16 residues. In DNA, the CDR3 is TGTGCCAGCAGTTTACGGACCGCGGGGAATTGGGATGAGCAGTTCTTC. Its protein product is CASSLRTAGNWDEQFF.

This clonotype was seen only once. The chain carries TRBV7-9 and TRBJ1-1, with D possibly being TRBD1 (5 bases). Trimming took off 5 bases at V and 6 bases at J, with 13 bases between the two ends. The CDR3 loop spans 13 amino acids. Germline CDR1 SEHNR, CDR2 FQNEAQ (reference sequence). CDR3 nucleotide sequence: TGTGCCAGCAGCCCTCGGGACGCCCCTGAAGCTTTCTTT. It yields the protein CASSPRDAPEAFF.

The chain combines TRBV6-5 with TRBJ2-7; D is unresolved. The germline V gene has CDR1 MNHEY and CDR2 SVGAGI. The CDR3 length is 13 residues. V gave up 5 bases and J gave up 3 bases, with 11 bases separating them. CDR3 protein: CASSIRPDYEQYF. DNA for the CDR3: TGTGCCAGCAGTATACGACCGGACTACGAGCAGTACTTC.

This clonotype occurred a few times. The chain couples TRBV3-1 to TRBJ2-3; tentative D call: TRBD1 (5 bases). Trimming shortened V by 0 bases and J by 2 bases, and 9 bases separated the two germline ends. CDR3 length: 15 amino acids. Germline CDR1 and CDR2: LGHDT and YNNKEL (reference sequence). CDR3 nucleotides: TGTGCCAGCAGCCAAGATTGGGGCCACACAGATACGCAGTATTTT. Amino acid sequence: CASSQDWGHTDTQYF.

The CDR3 reads CSASRDSYTEAFF. The CDR3 DNA reads TGCAGTGCTTCGCGGGACAGTTACACTGAAGCTTTCTTT. The rearrangement links TRBV20-1 to TRBJ1-1, with 7 bases lining up with TRBD1. V lost 5 bases and J lost 3; bases outside the gene matches: 6. Germline values: CDR1 DFQATT, CDR2 SNEGSKA (reference sequence). There are 13 residues in the CDR3.

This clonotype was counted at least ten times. The CDR3 region is CASSLGTNTEAFF. Here the CDR3 DNA reads TGTGCCAGCAGTTTAGGGACGAACACTGAAGCTTTCTTT. This rearrangement joins TRBV12-3 or TRBV12-4 to TRBJ1-1; no clear D gene. There are 13 residues in the CDR3. The germline V and J ends were trimmed by 1 base and 1 base, with 4 bases remaining between them.

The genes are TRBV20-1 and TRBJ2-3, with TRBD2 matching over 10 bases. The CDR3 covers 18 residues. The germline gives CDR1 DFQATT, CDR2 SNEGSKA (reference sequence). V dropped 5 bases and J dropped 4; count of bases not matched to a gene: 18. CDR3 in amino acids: CSALPAGGRGWGPDTQYF. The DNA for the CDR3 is TGCAGTGCTCTCCCAGCGGGGGGGCGCGGATGGGGGCCAGATACGCAGTATTTT.

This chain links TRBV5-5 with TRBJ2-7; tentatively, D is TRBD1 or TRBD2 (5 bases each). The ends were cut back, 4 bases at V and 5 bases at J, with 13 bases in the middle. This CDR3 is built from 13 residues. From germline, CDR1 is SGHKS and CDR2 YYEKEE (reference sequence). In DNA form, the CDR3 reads TGTGCCAGCAGCGGGACCGTAGTCCACGAGCAGTACTTC. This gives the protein CASSGTVVHEQYF.

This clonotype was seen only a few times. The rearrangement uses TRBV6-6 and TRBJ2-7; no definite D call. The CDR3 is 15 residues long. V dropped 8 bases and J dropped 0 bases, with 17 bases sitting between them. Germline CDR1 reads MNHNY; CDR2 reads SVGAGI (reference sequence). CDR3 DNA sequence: TGTGCCAGCTATGACCGAACCTTGAGCTCCTACGAGCAGTACTTC. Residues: CASYDRTLSSYEQYF.

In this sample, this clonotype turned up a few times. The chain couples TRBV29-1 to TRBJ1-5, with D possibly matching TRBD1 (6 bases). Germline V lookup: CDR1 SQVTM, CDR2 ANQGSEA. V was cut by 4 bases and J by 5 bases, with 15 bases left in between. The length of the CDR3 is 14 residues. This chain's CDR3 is CSVGGGRSDQPQHF. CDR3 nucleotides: TGCAGCGTTGGGGGGGGGCGTTCGGATCAGCCCCAGCATTTT.